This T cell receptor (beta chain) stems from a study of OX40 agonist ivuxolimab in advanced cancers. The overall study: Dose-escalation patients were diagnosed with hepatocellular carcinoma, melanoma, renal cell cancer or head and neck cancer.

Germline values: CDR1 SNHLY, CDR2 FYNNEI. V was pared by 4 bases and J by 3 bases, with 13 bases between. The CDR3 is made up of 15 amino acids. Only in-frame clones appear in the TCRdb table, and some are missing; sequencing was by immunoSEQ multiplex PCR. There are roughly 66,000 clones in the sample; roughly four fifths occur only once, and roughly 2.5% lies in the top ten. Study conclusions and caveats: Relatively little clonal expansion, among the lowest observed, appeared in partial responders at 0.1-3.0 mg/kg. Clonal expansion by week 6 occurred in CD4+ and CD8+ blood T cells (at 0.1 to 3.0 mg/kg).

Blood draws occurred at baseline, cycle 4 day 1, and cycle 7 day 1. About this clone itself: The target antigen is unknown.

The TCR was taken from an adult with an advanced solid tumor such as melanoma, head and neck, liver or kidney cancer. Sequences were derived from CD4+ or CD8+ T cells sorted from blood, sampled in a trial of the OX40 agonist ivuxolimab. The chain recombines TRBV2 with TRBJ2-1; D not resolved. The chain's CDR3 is CASSVEPQGYNEQFF. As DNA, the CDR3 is TGTGCCAGCAGTGTAGAGCCCCAAGGCTACAATGAGCAGTTCTTC.